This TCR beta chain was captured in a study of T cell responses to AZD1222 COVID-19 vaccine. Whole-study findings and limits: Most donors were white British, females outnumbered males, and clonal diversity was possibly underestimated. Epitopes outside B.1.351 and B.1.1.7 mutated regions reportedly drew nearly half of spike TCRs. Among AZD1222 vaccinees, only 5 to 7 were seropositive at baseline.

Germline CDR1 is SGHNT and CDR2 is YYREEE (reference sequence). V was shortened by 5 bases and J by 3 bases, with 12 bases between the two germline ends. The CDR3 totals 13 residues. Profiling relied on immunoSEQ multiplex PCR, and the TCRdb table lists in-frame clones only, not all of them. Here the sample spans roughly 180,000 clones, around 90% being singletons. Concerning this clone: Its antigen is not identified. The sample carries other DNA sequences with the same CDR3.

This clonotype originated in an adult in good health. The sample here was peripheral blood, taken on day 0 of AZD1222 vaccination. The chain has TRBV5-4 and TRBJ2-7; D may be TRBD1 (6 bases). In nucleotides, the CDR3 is TGTGCCAGCAGTCAAACAGGGTACTACGAGCAGTACTTC. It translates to CASSQTGYYEQYF.